The T cell receptor (beta chain) described here comes from a study of T-cell reconstitution after alpha-beta-depleted transplantation in children listed by TCRdb under 2016. Study-level background: Using TCR repertoire profiling, the study quantitatively followed how T-cell immune reconstitution unfolded in children after TCRalphabeta/CD19-depleted allogeneic hematopoietic cell transplantation.

CDR1 and CDR2 were assigned from the germline V gene as SGHRS and YFSETQ. Cut back by 0 bases and 2 bases, the V and J ends lie 9 bases apart. The CDR3 runs 14 amino acids, cysteine and phenylalanine included. The read is trimmed to its CDR3 DNA, 42 bases read in frame from base 1. Summary of the overall study and its limitations: Apparently early alphabetaT-cell count recovery about two months after transplant reportedly relied on only several hundred rapidly expanded clones derived from non-depleted graft cells. In some patients, the high TCRbeta diversity seen at day 60 was put down to recipient T cells and intrathymic progenitors that had survived conditioning. Hyperexpanded clone frequencies declined over subsequent months; after one year, T-cell counts and TCRbeta diversity were mostly attributed to newly produced T cells.

This clonotype turned up a few times. The specificity of this receptor is unknown. No much larger clone is present one base from it, and per-base qualities are unavailable. The receptor library was made with PCR. The data were produced on an Illumina HiSeq 2500. TCR libraries were prepared with molecular barcoding, using unique molecular identifiers to normalize TCRbeta repertoire quantification. TCRdb passed the public sequencing reads through fastp at Q25 and MiXCR, retaining productive beta sequences. Every entry covers one CDR3 protein and lists the most common genes and DNA from its rows. Present in this sample are hundreds of thousands of distinct CDR3 sequences, approximately 15% of which were seen just once. The ten largest clones represent roughly two fifths of the sample. This specimen's treatment or condition label, per the study, means: allogeneic hematopoietic cell transplantation with graft depleted of TCRalphabeta T cells and CD19 B cells. Transplant recipients were children who received TCRalphabeta/CD19-depleted allogeneic hematopoietic cell grafts.

The chain couples TRBV5-1 to TRBJ2-7, with a weak D call of TRBD1 (6 bases match). This sequence originates from a male patient under 10 years old who had a stem cell transplant for acute lymphoblastic leukemia, so the T cells may come from the graft donor. Here the sequenced sample was PBMCs, mostly from graft donor cells, taken 360 days after TCRalphabeta/CD19-depleted stem cell transplant. The nucleotide sequence reads as follows: TGCGCCAGCAGCTTGGGATCAGGGGCCTACGAGCAGTACTTC. It specifies CASSLGSGAYEQYF.